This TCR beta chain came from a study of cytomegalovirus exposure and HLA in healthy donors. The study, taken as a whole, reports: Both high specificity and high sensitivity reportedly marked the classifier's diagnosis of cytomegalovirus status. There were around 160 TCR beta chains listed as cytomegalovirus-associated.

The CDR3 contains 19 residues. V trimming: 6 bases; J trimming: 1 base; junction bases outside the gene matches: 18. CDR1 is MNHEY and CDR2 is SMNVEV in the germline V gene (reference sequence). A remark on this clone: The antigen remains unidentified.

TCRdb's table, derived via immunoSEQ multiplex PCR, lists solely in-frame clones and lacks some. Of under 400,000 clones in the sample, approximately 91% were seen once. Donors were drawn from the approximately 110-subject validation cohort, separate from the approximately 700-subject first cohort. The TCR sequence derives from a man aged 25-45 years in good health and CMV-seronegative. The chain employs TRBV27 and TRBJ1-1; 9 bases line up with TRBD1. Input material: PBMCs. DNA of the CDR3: TGTGCCAGCAGCCCAGGCCGGGACAGGGTTTCTTGGACGAACACTGAAGCTTTCTTT. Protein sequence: CASSPGRDRVSWTNTEAFF.